This T cell receptor (beta chain) derives from a study of identifying expanded T cells in peripheral blood (dated by TCRdb to between 2019 and 2020). Regarding the complete study: Technical replicates were generated by sequencing separate aliquots of the same genomic DNA pool, with four replicates compared pairwise.

What the research found in general, with its limitations: Approximately 1.2 differentially abundant clones were flagged by the binomial model between technical replicates, whereas about 15 and 19 were flagged over around two weeks and four weeks, respectively. The authors expected that over much longer intervals, such as months to years, biological variance in healthy repertoires might increase even further. Both the number of clones called differentially abundant and the false-positive rate were significantly reduced by the beta-binomial model across all healthy-donor time intervals. Across all healthy donors, variance in clone template counts between approximately two-week samples was found to increase significantly with total template count.

Via the germline V gene, CDR1 is SGHTA and CDR2 FQGNSA. The CDR3 has 16 amino acids, counting the end cysteine and phenylalanine. The read is trimmed to its CDR3 DNA, 48 bases read in frame from base 1. V gives up 1 base and J gives up 0 bases, and the segment between their germline ends measures 12 bases. No immune events, such as infections, were documented for the healthy donors during the collection period. Blood repertoires from healthy donors were used as a training cohort for calibrating time-dependent variance in a beta-binomial model of differential abundance of T-cell clones. There were 10 healthy donors in the training cohort, of whom 3 were female and 7 were male. On average the donors were around 39 years old, and their ages spanned roughly 25 to 70 years. Obtained from a commercial supplier, whole blood was collected from each healthy donor at three time points set around 2 weeks apart. Genomic DNA was extracted from unsorted whole blood for immunosequencing.

Note on this clone: It lacks a known antigen. The sample holds no much larger clone one base away, and base qualities are not on file.

TCRbeta CDR3 regions were profiled by bias-controlled multiplex PCR amplification of genomic DNA with the immunoSEQ Assay. For the original study's pipeline: The absolute abundance of each unique TCRbeta CDR3 region was quantified after sequences were collapsed and filtered. Differential abundance was tested with a binomial (Fisher-equivalent) model and with a beta-binomial model adding time-dependent variance fitted from healthy donors. Clones with fewer than 5 combined templates were removed, and a clone was called differentially abundant if the clone's Benjamini-Hochberg FDR was below 0.01. The form v = (b*log(k)+a)^2 was used to model beta-binomial variance as a function of total template count across the two samples. TCRdb stores this immuneACCESS table with in-frame sequences only. Part of the clones is absent; in the studies checked, under half of the shortfall reflects unresolved V genes, and no reason is known for the rest. The DNA gave D and trimming, while V, J and clone size come from that table. The sample has approximately 86,000 clones on record, 80% to 90% of them singletons. The top ten clonotypes cover just under 4.5% of the sample.

Sequencing input: blood. Recombination joined TRBV7-2 with TRBJ1-1, and TRBD1 may be the D gene, going by 5 matching bases. This sequence was found in a person aged 18 to 70 in good health. The CDR3 region has the sequence CASSLDPGRMNTEAFF. The base sequence is TGTGCCAGCAGCTTAGATCCGGGGCGGATGAACACTGAAGCTTTCTTT. Where the CDR3 stops, the reference TRBV7-2 and TRBJ1-1 genes take over; the full variable domain is GAGVSQSPSNKVTEKGKDVELRCDPISGHTALYWYRQSLGQGLEFLIYFQGNSAPDKSGLPSDRFSAERTGGSVSTLTIQRTQQEDSAVYLCASSLDPGRMNTEAFFGQGTRLTVV.